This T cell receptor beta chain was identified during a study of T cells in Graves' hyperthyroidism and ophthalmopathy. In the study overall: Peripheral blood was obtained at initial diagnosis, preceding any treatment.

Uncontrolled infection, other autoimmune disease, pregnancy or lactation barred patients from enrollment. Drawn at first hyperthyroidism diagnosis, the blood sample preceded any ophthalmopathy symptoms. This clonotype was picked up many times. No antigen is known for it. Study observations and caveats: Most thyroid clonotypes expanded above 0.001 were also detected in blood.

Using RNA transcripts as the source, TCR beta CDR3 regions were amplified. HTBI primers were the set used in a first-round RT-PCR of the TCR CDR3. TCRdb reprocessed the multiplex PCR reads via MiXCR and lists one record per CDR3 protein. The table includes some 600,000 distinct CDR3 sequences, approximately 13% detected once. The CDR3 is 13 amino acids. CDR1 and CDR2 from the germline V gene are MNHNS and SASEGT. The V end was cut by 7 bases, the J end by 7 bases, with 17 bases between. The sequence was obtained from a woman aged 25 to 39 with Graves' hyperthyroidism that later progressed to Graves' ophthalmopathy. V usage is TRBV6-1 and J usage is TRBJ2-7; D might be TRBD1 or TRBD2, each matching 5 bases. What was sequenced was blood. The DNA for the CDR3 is TGTGCCAGCACCTACAGGAGGTTTGGAGAGCAGTACTTC. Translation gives CASTYRRFGEQYF.